This T cell receptor beta chain was captured in a study of T cell responses to AZD1222 COVID-19 vaccine. The study's findings and limits: CD4 TCRs covered the whole spike, strongest at regions 160-218 and 743-854. There were mostly white British donors and more females than males, and clonal diversity was possibly underestimated. Receipt of two AZD1222 doses was followed by a rise in Spike-specific TCR breadth and depth.

TCRdb's table, derived via immunoSEQ multiplex PCR, lists solely in-frame clones and lacks some. The repertoire holds about 150,000 clones, with about 89% as singletons. Germline V gene data show CDR1 as LNHDA and CDR2 as SQIVND (reference sequence). Losses at the gene ends were 6 bases for V and 5 bases for J; bases not matched to a gene: 13. The CDR3 consists of 16 residues. This clone came up once. Its antigen is not known. The sequence was obtained from an adult in good health. The gene calls are TRBV19 and TRBJ1-5; the match to TRBD1 covers 7 bases. The sample consisted of peripheral blood, taken on day 0 of MenACWY control vaccination. CDR3 protein: CASSRIGGQNYQPQHF. DNA for the CDR3: TGTGCCAGTAGCAGAATAGGGGGACAGAATTATCAGCCCCAGCATTTT.